The 32 T cell receptor beta chains presented below share a single source sample, sequenced in a study of CD8 T cells in Susac syndrome. Random hexamers served to reverse transcribe roughly 0.45 to 1 ug RNA. One entry per CDR3 protein results from TCRdb running MiXCR on the immunoSEQ multiplex PCR reads. Here the sample spans roughly 200,000 distinct CDR3 sequences, around 95% being singletons. Source material: CD4+ T cells from PBMCs. The receptors derive from a human donor with multiple sclerosis.

The chain recombines TRBV30 with TRBJ2-5; D not certain. Germline assignment: CDR1 GTSNPN and CDR2 SVGIG (reference sequence). V was clipped by 1 base and J by 5 bases, with 8 bases between them. The CDR3 has 12 amino acids. In DNA form, the CDR3 reads TGTGCCTGGAGTGCTACGATGGAGACCCAGTACTTC. It is translated as CAWSATMETQYF.

The chain carries TRBV7-2 and TRBJ1-6; D gene ambiguous. In germline, CDR1 is SGHTA, CDR2 FQGNSA. The CDR3 is 15 residues long. The V and J ends lost 1 base and 10 bases respectively, with 14 bases between them. DNA for the CDR3: TGTGCCAGCAGCTTAGTTGGGCCCCCTAACTCACCCCTCCACTTT. Its translation: CASSLVGPPNSPLHF.

V usage is TRBV20-1 and J usage is TRBJ2-1; possibly TRBD2 for D (7 bases). This CDR3 is built from 12 residues. Trimming stripped 7 bases from V and 10 bases from J, with 17 bases between. Germline V gene lookup returns CDR1 DFQATT and CDR2 SNEGSKA (reference sequence). The CDR3 is CSVPWGGAEQFF. The CDR3 DNA sequence: TGCAGTGTCCCCTGGGGGGGGGCGGAGCAGTTCTTC.

This clonotype was seen just once. The CDR3 nucleotides read TGCAGTGCTAGAGCCCTTCGTCGAGAAGGCTACACCTTC. Translation: CSARALRREGYTF. The chain carries TRBV20-1 and TRBJ1-2; D remains ambiguous. The germline CDR1 and CDR2 sequences are DFQATT and SNEGSKA (reference sequence). The CDR3 is 13 residues long. The V and J ends lost 1 base and 8 bases respectively, with 14 bases between them.

J is TRBJ2-7 and V is TRBV7-2; no reliable D call. Germline V gene sequence: CDR1 SGHTA, CDR2 FQGNSA. V lost 6 bases and J 0 bases, leaving 9 bases between the germline ends. The CDR3 sequence is 13 residues long. Here the CDR3 DNA reads TGTGCCAGCAGTTCAAGTCCCTCCTACGAGCAGTACGTC. It translates to CASSSSPSYEQYV.

The chain is built from TRBV7-2 and TRBJ1-4, with D maybe TRBD1 (5 bases). The CDR3 loop spans 16 amino acids. CDR1 is SGHTA, CDR2 FQGNSA, per germline. V was trimmed by 4 bases and J by 0 bases, leaving 12 bases between them. CDR3 DNA sequence: TGTGCCAGCAGCTATGGGACGGGTGCAACTAATGAAAAACTGTTTTTT. Its translation: CASSYGTGATNEKLFF. Full variable domain (missing parts from reference TRBV7-2 and TRBJ1-4): GAGVSQSPSNKVTEKGKDVELRCDPISGHTALYWYRQSLGQGLEFLIYFQGNSAPDKSGLPSDRFSAERTGGSVSTLTIQRTQQEDSAVYLCASSYGTGATNEKLFFGSGTQLSVL.

The V gene is TRBV3-1, the J gene TRBJ2-7; D unresolved. The CDR3 totals 12 residues. The germline V gene has CDR1 LGHDT and CDR2 YNNKEL (reference sequence). V lost 0 bases and J lost 5, with 5 bases in between. The CDR3 is CASSQEGHEQYF. The CDR3 DNA reads as TGTGCCAGCAGCCAAGAAGGGCACGAGCAGTACTTC.

This chain joins TRBV5-6 and TRBJ2-5; possible D gene TRBD2, 5 bases. The germline V gene has CDR1 SGHDT and CDR2 YYEEEE. The CDR3 has 12 amino acids. The V gene lost 4 bases and the J gene lost 5 bases, with 9 bases spanning the gap. The DNA of the CDR3 is TGTGCCAGCAGCCTAGCATCGGAGACCCAGTACTTC. Translated, it gives CASSLASETQYF.

The chain combines TRBV20-1 with TRBJ1-1; 9 nucleotides match TRBD1. V lost 3 bases, J lost 9 bases, and 11 bases stayed unmatched. CDR3 length: 14 amino acids. CDR1 is DFQATT and CDR2 is SNEGSKA in the germline V gene (reference sequence). The CDR3: CSASMTGGIEKAFF. The CDR3 nucleotides are TGCAGTGCTAGCATGACAGGGGGGATTGAAAAAGCTTTCTTT.

The chain couples TRBV30 to TRBJ1-1; D is unclear. V lost 1 base to trimming and J lost 4 bases, with 25 bases between them. Germline assignment: CDR1 GTSNPN and CDR2 SVGIG (reference sequence). CDR3 size: 18 residues. CDR3 residues: CAWSGAGQPLGRVTEAFF. The CDR3 coding sequence is TGTGCCTGGAGTGGGGCAGGTCAGCCCCTCGGTCGTGTCACTGAAGCTTTCTTT. Looking up the rest from reference TRBV30 and TRBJ1-1 gives the full variable domain: SQTIHQWPATLVQPVGSPLSLECTVEGTSNPNLYWYRQAAGRGLQLLFYSVGIGQISSEVPQNLSASRPQDRQFILSSKKLLLSDSGFYLCAWSGAGQPLGRVTEAFFGQGTRLTVV.

The rearrangement links TRBV3-1 to TRBJ1-2; D gene unclear. This CDR3 has 12 residues. Per germline, CDR1 LGHDT and CDR2 YNNKEL (reference sequence). V lost 1 base to trimming and J lost 4 bases, with 4 bases between them. The CDR3 region has the DNA TGTGCCAGCAGCCAAGCCGGCTATGGCTACACCTTC. It encodes CASSQAGYGYTF.

This chain joins TRBV27 and TRBJ2-3; the match to TRBD2 covers 10 bases. This CDR3 has 16 residues. Germline assignment: CDR1 MNHEY and CDR2 SMNVEV (reference sequence). J was trimmed by 0 bases and V by 5 bases; bases with no gene match: 5. CDR3 amino acids: CASSAIAGGSTDTQYF. The CDR3 DNA reads TGTGCCAGCAGTGCCATAGCGGGGGGCAGCACAGATACGCAGTATTTT.

This clonotype was seen a single time. CDR3 sequence: CSLGSGGELFF. The CDR3 region has the DNA TGCAGCCTTGGTAGTGGCGGGGAGCTGTTTTTT. The rearrangement joins TRBV29-1 to TRBJ2-2; D gene unclear. Looked up from germline, CDR1 is SQVTM and CDR2 is ANQGSEA. V was clipped by 8 bases and J by 7 bases, with 11 bases between them. This CDR3 comprises 11 residues.

This chain connects TRBV4-2 to TRBJ2-3; 11 bases are a match to TRBD2. With V trimmed by 1 base and J by 4 bases, 4 bases remained unmatched. Germline V gives CDR1 LGHNA, CDR2 YNFKEQ. The CDR3 runs to 16 residues. CDR3 in amino acids: CASSQVSGGAADTQYF. The CDR3 nucleotides are TGTGCCAGCAGCCAAGTTAGCGGGGGGGCGGCAGATACGCAGTATTTT.

This clonotype has just one count. The chain employs TRBV7-3 and TRBJ2-1; perhaps TRBD2 as D (5 bases). The ends were cut back, 0 bases at V and 6 bases at J, with 9 bases in the middle. The CDR3 length is 14 residues. CDR1 is SGHTA, CDR2 FQGTGA, per germline. CDR3 sequence (DNA): TGTGCCAGCAGCTTAACGAGGACTGTCAATGAGCAGTTCTTC. Translation gives CASSLTRTVNEQFF.

This chain connects TRBV18 to TRBJ2-7; D is unresolved. V lost 4 bases and J lost 3, with 16 bases in between. The CDR3 has 15 residues. Germline assignment: CDR1 KGHSH and CDR2 LQKENI. The CDR3 reads CASSHPSGTNYEQYF. As DNA, the CDR3 is TGTGCCAGCTCACATCCATCCGGTACGAACTACGAGCAGTACTTC.

The chain joins TRBV29-1 to TRBJ2-3; the D gene is possibly TRBD2 (5 bases). V lost 4 bases and J 4 bases, leaving 9 bases between the germline ends. Per the germline V gene, CDR1 is SQVTM and CDR2 is ANQGSEA. This CDR3 is 12 amino acids long. CDR3 bases: TGCAGCGTTGGACCAGCGGCAGATACGCAGTATTTT. Its protein is CSVGPAADTQYF.

This sequence joins TRBV30 and TRBJ1-6; D not resolved. V was trimmed by 1 base and J by 7 bases, leaving 8 bases between them. Germline values: CDR1 GTSNPN, CDR2 SVGIG (reference sequence). This CDR3 is 13 amino acids long. The CDR3 here is CAWSAQENSPLHF. CDR3 in DNA: TGTGCCTGGAGTGCCCAGGAAAATTCACCCCTCCACTTT.

This rearrangement joins TRBV7-2 to TRBJ2-2; 12 bases line up with TRBD1. The CDR3 has 17 amino acids. V shed 3 bases and J 8 bases; nucleotides not matched to a gene: 10. Looked up from germline, CDR1 is SGHTA and CDR2 is FQGNSA. CDR3 protein: CASSFRSGQGASGELFF. The CDR3 DNA is TGTGCCAGCAGCTTTAGATCGGGACAGGGGGCTTCTGGGGAGCTGTTTTTT.

This chain connects TRBV3-1 to TRBJ1-1, with D tentatively TRBD1 (6 bases). The CDR3 totals 14 residues. V was pared by 4 bases and J by 3 bases, with 12 bases between. Germline lookup yields CDR1 LGHDT and CDR2 YNNKEL (reference sequence). The CDR3 bases are TGTGCCAGCAGCCGAGAGCCAGGGGACACTGAAGCTTTCTTT. It is translated as CASSREPGDTEAFF.

The chain uses TRBV4-1 and TRBJ2-1; D is unclear. Trimming pared 3 bases from V and 7 bases from J, leaving 13 bases between. This CDR3 comprises 14 residues. The germline V gene has CDR1 MGHRA and CDR2 YSYEKL. The DNA for the CDR3 is TGCGCCAGCAGCCAGGCCGGAAGGGCGAATGAGCAGTTCTTC. Translated, it gives CASSQAGRANEQFF.

The chain links TRBV20-1 to TRBJ2-5, with 9 bases matching TRBD1. Trimming cost V 8 bases and J 4 bases; bases outside gene matches: 11. The CDR3 length is 14 residues. Germline CDR1 reads DFQATT; CDR2 reads SNEGSKA (reference sequence). The CDR3 loop is CSYYPGTGSETQYF. CDR3 DNA sequence: TGCAGTTACTACCCGGGGACAGGGTCAGAGACCCAGTACTTC.

V gene TRBV7-2 combines with J gene TRBJ1-2; unclear D gene. V was pared by 7 bases and J by 2 bases, with 14 bases between. Germline V gene lookup returns CDR1 SGHTA and CDR2 FQGNSA. There are 14 residues in the CDR3. CDR3 bases: TGTGCCAGCATCTTGCGGCGGACGAACTATGGCTACACCTTC. It codes for CASILRRTNYGYTF.

V gene TRBV30 combines with J gene TRBJ2-6; unclear D gene. CDR1 is GTSNPN and CDR2 is SVGIG in the germline V gene (reference sequence). The germline V and J ends were trimmed by 3 bases and 2 bases, with 5 bases remaining between them. The CDR3 covers 13 residues. CDR3 region: CAWSAAGANVLTF. The CDR3 nucleotides read TGTGCCTGGAGCGCCGCTGGGGCCAACGTCCTGACTTTC.

The chain uses TRBV6-1 and TRBJ2-3; D is undetermined. Trimming left V 1 base short and J 8 bases short, with 10 bases between. Germline V lookup: CDR1 MNHNS, CDR2 SASEGT. The CDR3 is 13 residues long. DNA of the CDR3: TGTGCCAGCAGTGAAGGCGTATATGGTACGCAGTATTTT. Protein: CASSEGVYGTQYF.

The chain joins TRBV18 to TRBJ2-1, with D possibly TRBD2 on 5 matching bases. Germline V lookup: CDR1 KGHSH, CDR2 LQKENI. With 2 bases removed from V and 6 bases from J, the gap between germline ends came to 11 bases. The CDR3 contains 14 residues. Here the CDR3 reads CASSPEGSGNEQFF. DNA of the CDR3: TGTGCCAGCTCACCAGAGGGTTCAGGCAATGAGCAGTTCTTC.

The chain recombines TRBV5-1 with TRBJ1-4, with D hard to call. The V end lost 8 bases, the J end lost 8 bases, and 13 bases lay between the germline ends. The germline CDR1 and CDR2 sequences are SGHRS and YFSETQ. This CDR3 is 12 amino acids long. The CDR3 loop is CASSTEGEKLFF. The CDR3 nucleotides read TGCGCCAGTTCGACCGAAGGGGAAAAACTGTTTTTT. The full variable domain, in which reference TRBV5-1 and TRBJ1-4 provide the parts outside the CDR3, is KAGVTQTPRYLIKTRGQQVTLSCSPISGHRSVSWYQQTPGQGLQFLFEYFSETQRNKGNFPGRFSGRQFSNSRSEMNVSTLELGDSALYLCASSTEGEKLFFGSGTQLSVL.

This clonotype was seen only once. The chain joins TRBV30 to TRBJ1-1; D may be TRBD1 (6 bases). CDR3 size: 13 residues. Germline loops: CDR1 GTSNPN, CDR2 SVGIG (reference sequence). V lost 3 bases, J lost 8 bases, and 16 bases lay in between. CDR3 nucleotide sequence: TGTGCCTGGAGCGTACAGGGCCGGTCCGAAGCTTTCTTT. Translation: CAWSVQGRSEAFF. The complete variable domain, with remaining parts taken from reference TRBV30 and TRBJ1-1, reads SQTIHQWPATLVQPVGSPLSLECTVEGTSNPNLYWYRQAAGRGLQLLFYSVGIGQISSEVPQNLSASRPQDRQFILSSKKLLLSDSGFYLCAWSVQGRSEAFFGQGTRLTVV.

The J gene is TRBJ2-7, the V gene TRBV5-6; tentatively, D is TRBD2 (6 bases). The CDR3 is made up of 15 amino acids. Deletions cut 3 bases from V and 5 bases from J, with 18 bases between. Germline loops: CDR1 SGHDT, CDR2 YYEEEE. CDR3 protein: CASSSGLPPQDEQYF. The CDR3 DNA sequence: TGTGCCAGCAGCTCGGGACTGCCGCCCCAGGACGAGCAGTACTTC. Based on the CDR3 plus reference TRBV5-6 and TRBJ2-7, the full variable domain is DAGVTQSPTHLIKTRGQQVTLRCSPKSGHDTVSWYQQALGQGPQFIFQYYEEEERQRGNFPDRFSGHQFPNYSSELNVNALLLGDSALYLCASSSGLPPQDEQYFGPGTRLTVT.

The chain carries TRBV12-3 or TRBV12-4 and TRBJ1-2; the D gene is possibly TRBD1 (5 bases). The ends were cut back, 5 bases at V and 8 bases at J, with 21 bases in the middle. The CDR3 is 15 residues long. This CDR3 is CASSPRRGDRGGYTF. The CDR3 region has the DNA TGTGCCAGCAGTCCTCGCCGGGGGGACCGTGGGGGCTACACCTTC.

The rearrangement links TRBV3-1 to TRBJ2-1, with a tentative D call TRBD2 (7 bases). V lost 2 bases and J lost 10, with 15 bases in between. The CDR3 contains 14 residues. The germline gives CDR1 LGHDT, CDR2 YNNKEL (reference sequence). As DNA, the CDR3 is TGTGCCAGCAGCCAAAGCGGAGGGGGGGCGGAGCAGTTCTTC. The encoded protein is CASSQSGGGAEQFF.

This clonotype was seen a few times. The chain joins TRBV30 to TRBJ2-1; TRBD2 agrees at 11 bases. The ends lost 6 bases at V and 6 bases at J; junction bases unmatched: 4. CDR1 GTSNPN and CDR2 SVGIG come from the germline V gene (reference sequence). The CDR3 loop spans 13 amino acids. In DNA form, the CDR3 reads TGTGCCTGTAGCGGGGGGGCCGTCAATGAGCAGTTCTTC. It yields the protein CACSGGAVNEQFF. Full variable domain (remainder filled in from reference TRBV30 and TRBJ2-1): SQTIHQWPATLVQPVGSPLSLECTVEGTSNPNLYWYRQAAGRGLQLLFYSVGIGQISSEVPQNLSASRPQDRQFILSSKKLLLSDSGFYLCACSGGAVNEQFFGPGTRLTVL.